What follows is one T cell receptor beta chain and its context. Its cognate antigen is unknown. This may arise from a read error, as a much more abundant clone is one base away. With a J-beta primer mix and a sample-barcoded 5' primer, a second PCR ran roughly 6 to 12 cycles. Each CDR3 protein gets one entry after TCRdb re-called the 5' RACE reads with MiXCR. This sample has 800,000 to 950,000 distinct CDR3 sequences; about 28% occur once, and the top ten carry around 9.6%. This specimen comes from a study of blood T cells in healthy people across ages. Whole-study results and caveats: Observed TCR beta diversity showed a strong correlation with the percentage of naive T cells as measured by flow cytometry.

This sample also belongs to another study, concerning T cells of mothers and their children.

The source of this sequence is a woman aged 35 to 49 in good health. Material: blood.

The CDR3 region is CATSLGAGLYSNQPQHF. CDR3 DNA sequence: TGTGCCACCAGCCTCGGGGCAGGGCTATATAGCAATCAGCCCCAGCATTTT. The chain recombines TRBV15 with TRBJ1-5; D possibly corresponds to TRBD1 (5 bases). The CDR3 spans 17 residues. The V and J ends lost 5 bases and 0 bases respectively, with 17 bases between them. CDR1 and CDR2 from the germline V gene are LNHNV and YYDKDF (reference sequence).